Following are 19 T cell receptor beta chains from one sample sequenced in a study of cytomegalovirus exposure and HLA in healthy donors. Vbeta (60) and Jbeta (13) primers were used in the PCR. Using immunoSEQ multiplex PCR, the repertoire was profiled, and TCRdb retains in-frame clones only, with some absent. The table includes 200,000 to 250,000 clones, roughly 84% detected once. Source material: PBMCs. The receptors here all came from a human donor in good health.

The chain has TRBV6-4 and TRBJ2-2; perhaps TRBD1 as D (7 bases). Looked up from germline, CDR1 is MRHNA and CDR2 is SNTAGT. The ends were cut back, 3 bases at V and 6 bases at J, with 11 bases in the middle. The CDR3 is made up of 14 amino acids. CDR3 in amino acids: CASSEEGAAGELFF. DNA for the CDR3: TGTGCCAGCAGTGAGGAGGGGGCTGCCGGGGAGCTGTTTTTT.

The chain carries TRBV19 and TRBJ2-1; D gene ambiguous. CDR3 length: 11 amino acids. Germline V lookup: CDR1 LNHDA, CDR2 SQIVND (reference sequence). The ends were cut back, 8 bases at V and 4 bases at J, with 6 bases in the middle. The CDR3, as DNA: TGTGCCAGTTACAGATACAATGAGCAGTTCTTC. Protein sequence: CASYRYNEQFF. The whole variable domain, remainder taken from reference TRBV19 and TRBJ2-1, is DGGITQSPKYLFRKEGQNVTLSCEQNLNHDAMYWYRQDPGQGLRLIYYSQIVNDFQKGDIAEGYSVSREKKESFPLTVTSAQKNPTAFYLCASYRYNEQFFGPGTRLTVL.

This clone was observed a handful of times. This rearrangement joins TRBV5-1 to TRBJ2-5, with 7 bases that match TRBD2. The CDR3 totals 15 residues. Per the germline V gene, CDR1 is SGHRS and CDR2 is YFSETQ. V gave up 4 bases and J gave up 3 bases; unmatched junction bases: 9. The CDR3 here is CASSLGYAGEETQYF. The DNA of the CDR3 is TGCGCCAGCAGCCTAGGGTACGCGGGAGAAGAGACCCAGTACTTC.

This chain connects TRBV20-1 to TRBJ2-3; D remains ambiguous. Trimming left V 3 bases short and J 4 bases short, with 5 bases between. Germline CDR1 is DFQATT and CDR2 is SNEGSKA (reference sequence). The CDR3 is made up of 11 amino acids. The CDR3 DNA follows: TGCAGTGCTAGTAGCCCAGATACGCAGTATTTT. It specifies CSASSPDTQYF.

This rearrangement joins TRBV5-1 to TRBJ2-1; 8 nucleotides match TRBD2. Unmatched junction bases numbered 5, after V lost 3 bases and J lost 6 bases. CDR1 is SGHRS and CDR2 is YFSETQ in the germline V gene. The CDR3 extends over 14 amino acids. CDR3: CASSSQLAGNEQFF. As DNA, the CDR3 is TGCGCCAGCAGCTCCCAGCTAGCGGGCAATGAGCAGTTCTTC.

CDR3 coding DNA: TGTGCCAGCAGCTTGGGTGGGGCCGATACGCAGTATTTT. As protein: CASSLGGADTQYF. The V call is TRBV5-4, the J call TRBJ2-3, with a weak D call TRBD1 (5 bases). With 0 bases removed from V and 6 bases from J, the gap between germline ends came to 8 bases. Germline CDR1 and CDR2: SGHNT and YYREEE (reference sequence). The CDR3 covers 13 residues.

V is TRBV30 and J is TRBJ1-2; D unclear. Germline-derived CDR1 and CDR2 are GTSNPN and SVGIG (reference sequence). This CDR3 comprises 11 residues. V was cut by 2 bases and J by 7 bases, with 8 bases left in between. The CDR3 DNA reads as TGTGCCTGGAGTTCGGGTGGTGGCTACACCTTC. This sequence encodes CAWSSGGGYTF.

This chain links TRBV5-1 with TRBJ2-2, with D possibly being TRBD1 (5 bases). Germline CDR1 is SGHRS and CDR2 is YFSETQ. This CDR3 is built from 14 residues. V dropped 0 bases and J dropped 3 bases, with 6 bases sitting between them. The DNA of the CDR3 is TGCGCCAGCAGCTTGGGACAGTACACCGGGGAGCTGTTTTTT. The encoded protein is CASSLGQYTGELFF. The full variable domain, in which reference TRBV5-1 and TRBJ2-2 provide the parts outside the CDR3, is KAGVTQTPRYLIKTRGQQVTLSCSPISGHRSVSWYQQTPGQGLQFLFEYFSETQRNKGNFPGRFSGRQFSNSRSEMNVSTLELGDSALYLCASSLGQYTGELFFGEGSRLTVL.

This chain links TRBV7-9 with TRBJ1-5; 7 bases are a match to TRBD1. Looked up from germline, CDR1 is SEHNR and CDR2 is FQNEAQ (reference sequence). The length of the CDR3 is 15 residues. J lost 8 bases, V lost 2 bases, and 9 bases had no gene match. The CDR3 DNA reads TGTGCCAGCAGCTTAATACTGACAGGGAGTGAGCCCCAGCATTTT. Translating it yields CASSLILTGSEPQHF.

This chain joins TRBV7-9 and TRBJ2-7; D not certain. Germline CDR1 SEHNR, CDR2 FQNEAQ (reference sequence). The V end was cut by 5 bases, the J end by 6 bases, with 14 bases between. The CDR3 runs to 13 residues. DNA of the CDR3: TGTGCCAGCAGCCCCGATAGCTTTTCCGAGCAGTACTTC. It codes for CASSPDSFSEQYF.

Regarding this clone: Other DNA sequences of this sample code for an identical CDR3. The genes are TRBV10-2 and TRBJ2-7; D is unclear. This CDR3 is 14 amino acids long. V was clipped by 4 bases and J by 6 bases, with 16 bases between them. CDR1 and CDR2 (germline): WSHSY, SAAADI. The CDR3 nucleotides read TGCGCCAGCAGTGGTCTGGCCCGCTTTTCCGAGCAGTACTTC. This translates into CASSGLARFSEQYF.

The table lists this clone with a few counts. The chain carries TRBV27 and TRBJ1-2; D unresolved. Germline loops: CDR1 MNHEY, CDR2 SMNVEV (reference sequence). The CDR3 spans 9 residues. Trimming removed 3 bases from V and 14 bases from J, with 7 bases in between. The CDR3 sequence: CASSLPGTF. CDR3 DNA: TGTGCCAGCAGTTTGCCGGGAACCTTC.

This chain links TRBV19 with TRBJ2-5; TRBD1 agrees at 7 bases. V dropped 6 bases and J dropped 3; count of bases not matched to a gene: 7. CDR1 LNHDA and CDR2 SQIVND come from the germline V gene (reference sequence). This CDR3 comprises 14 residues. The CDR3: CASSLRQGKETQYF. In DNA, the CDR3 is TGTGCCAGTAGCCTCAGACAGGGAAAAGAGACCCAGTACTTC.

The chain combines TRBV18 with TRBJ2-7; 9 bases match TRBD1. The J segment lost 2 bases and the V segment lost 5 bases, leaving 7 bases of the junction unmatched. Germline V gives CDR1 KGHSH, CDR2 LQKENI. The CDR3 runs to 15 residues. CDR3 DNA sequence: TGTGCCAGCTCAGAGGGACAGGGAAGTACCTACGAGCAGTACTTC. It yields the protein CASSEGQGSTYEQYF.

The V gene is TRBV6-5, the J gene TRBJ2-3; tentative D call: TRBD1 (6 bases). V was pared by 5 bases and J by 8 bases, with 20 bases between. The CDR3 extends over 15 amino acids. Germline V CDR1 and CDR2: MNHEY, SVGAGI. The CDR3 loop reads CASSPPSTGSGTQYF. In nucleotides, the CDR3 is TGTGCCAGCAGTCCCCCCTCCACAGGGTCTGGTACGCAGTATTTT.

V is TRBV14 and J is TRBJ2-1; tentatively, D is TRBD1 (5 bases). The CDR3 extends over 16 amino acids. Between the trimmed V and J ends, which lost 0 bases and 6 bases, there was a span of 15 bases. CDR1 SGHDN and CDR2 FVKESK come from the germline V gene. This chain's CDR3 is CASSQDPQGRFNEQFF. In nucleotides, the CDR3 is TGTGCCAGCAGCCAAGATCCCCAGGGCAGGTTCAATGAGCAGTTCTTC.

The chain combines TRBV4-3 with TRBJ2-7; 10 bases are shared with TRBD2. Trimming cost V 3 bases and J 5 bases; bases outside gene matches: 10. Germline CDR1 is LGHNA and CDR2 is YSLEER. The CDR3 totals 16 residues. CDR3 sequence (DNA): TGCGCCAGCAGCCAGGATTCTAGCGGGAGCGCCCACGAGCAGTACTTC. This encodes CASSQDSSGSAHEQYF.

The rearrangement joins TRBV6-6 to TRBJ2-7; D perhaps matches TRBD1 (5 bases). Germline V gene sequence: CDR1 MNHNY, CDR2 SVGAGI (reference sequence). V gave up 0 bases and J gave up 0 bases, with 12 bases separating them. This CDR3 has 16 residues. CDR3 amino acids: CASSYSPSRVSYEQYF. In DNA, the CDR3 is TGTGCCAGCAGTTACTCGCCGAGCAGGGTCTCCTACGAGCAGTACTTC.

The CDR3 coding sequence is TGCGCCAGCAGCCCCAGACAGGCGAGCACCGGGGAGCTGTTTTTT. Its protein product is CASSPRQASTGELFF. The chain has TRBV5-1 and TRBJ2-2; weak D call: TRBD1 (6 bases). V lost 4 bases to trimming and J lost 4 bases, with 14 bases between them. This CDR3 contains 15 residues. Germline CDR1 reads SGHRS; CDR2 reads YFSETQ.